This TCR beta chain was recovered during a study of cytomegalovirus exposure and HLA in healthy donors. Germline loops: CDR1 MNHEY, CDR2 SVGAGI. V was trimmed by 2 bases and J by 5 bases, leaving 13 bases between them. The CDR3 runs to 15 residues. This clone came up a few times. The PCR used 60 Vbeta and 13 Jbeta primers. Repertoires were generated with immunoSEQ multiplex PCR, while TCRdb's copy carries only in-frame clones and drops some. The sample includes 200,000 or so clones, approximately 70% of them seen just once. The receptor comes from a man in his forties in good health and CMV-seropositive. Sequencing used PBMCs. V gene TRBV6-5 combines with J gene TRBJ1-5; D remains unclear. The CDR3 sequence is CASSYTGKSDQPQHF. Written as DNA, the CDR3 is TGTGCCAGCAGTTACACGGGGAAATCGGATCAGCCCCAGCATTTT.